This T cell receptor beta chain came from a study of graft-versus-host responses after intestinal transplantation. As regards this clone: Its antigen remains unidentified.

Libraries were prepared by immunoSEQ multiplex PCR; TCRdb keeps only in-frame clonotypes and omits some of them. Of more than 55,000 clones in the sample, 85% to 90% were seen once. General study findings and limits: The recipient marrow held GvH clones, and some of them showed up first in ileum or blood.

The ends lost 4 bases at V and 7 bases at J; junction bases unmatched: 4. Germline V gene data show CDR1 as SGHTA and CDR2 as FQGTGA. The length of the CDR3 is 14 residues. The origin of this receptor is a human patient who received an intestinal transplant, so some T cells may come from the graft donor. Sequencing was performed on PBMCs, taken 26 days after transplant. This chain links TRBV7-3 with TRBJ2-1, with TRBD2 matching over 10 bases. The CDR3, as DNA: TGTGCCAGCAGCTCAGCGGGGGGGCCGAATGAGCAGTTCTTC. Its protein product is CASSSAGGPNEQFF.